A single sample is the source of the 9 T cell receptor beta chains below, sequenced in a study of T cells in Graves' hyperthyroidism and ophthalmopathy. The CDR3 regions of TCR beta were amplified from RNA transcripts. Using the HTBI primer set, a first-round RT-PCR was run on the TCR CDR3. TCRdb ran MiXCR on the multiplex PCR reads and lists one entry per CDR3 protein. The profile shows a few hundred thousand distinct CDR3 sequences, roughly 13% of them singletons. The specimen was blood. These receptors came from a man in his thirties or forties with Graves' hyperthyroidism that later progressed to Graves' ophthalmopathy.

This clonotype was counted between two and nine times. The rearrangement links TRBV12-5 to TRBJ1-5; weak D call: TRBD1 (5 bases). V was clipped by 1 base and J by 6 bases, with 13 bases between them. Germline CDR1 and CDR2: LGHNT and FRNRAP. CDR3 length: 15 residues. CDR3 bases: TGTGCTAGTGGTTTGGGGCAGGGCTGGGTTCAGCCCCAGCATTTT. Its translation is CASGLGQGWVQPQHF.

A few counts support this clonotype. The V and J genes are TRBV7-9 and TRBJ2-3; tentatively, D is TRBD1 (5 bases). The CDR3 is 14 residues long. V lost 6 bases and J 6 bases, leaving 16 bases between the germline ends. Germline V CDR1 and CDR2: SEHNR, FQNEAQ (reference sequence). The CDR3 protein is CASRTHLTDDTQYF. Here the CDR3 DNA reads TGTGCCAGCAGAACGCACCTGACAGACGATACGCAGTATTTT.

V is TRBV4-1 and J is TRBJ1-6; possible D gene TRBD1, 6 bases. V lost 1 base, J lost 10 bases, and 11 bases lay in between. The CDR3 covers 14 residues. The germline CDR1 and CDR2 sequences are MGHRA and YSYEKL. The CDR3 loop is CASSQGQGISPLHF. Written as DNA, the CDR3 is TGCGCCAGCAGCCAAGGGCAGGGGATATCACCCCTCCACTTT.

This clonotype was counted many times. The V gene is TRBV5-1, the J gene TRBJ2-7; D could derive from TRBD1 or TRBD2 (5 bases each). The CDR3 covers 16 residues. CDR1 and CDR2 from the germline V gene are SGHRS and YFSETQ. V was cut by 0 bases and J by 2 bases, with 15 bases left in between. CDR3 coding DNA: TGCGCCAGCAGCTTGGGGCACCCGGGACGGCCCTACGAGCAGTACTTC. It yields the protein CASSLGHPGRPYEQYF.

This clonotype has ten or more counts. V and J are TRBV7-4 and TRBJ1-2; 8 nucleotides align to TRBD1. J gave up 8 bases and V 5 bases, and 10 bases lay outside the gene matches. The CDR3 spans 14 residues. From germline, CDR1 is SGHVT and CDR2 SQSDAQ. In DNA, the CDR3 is TGTGCCAGCAGCCACACAAGGACAGGGATGGGCTACACCTTC. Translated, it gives CASSHTRTGMGYTF.

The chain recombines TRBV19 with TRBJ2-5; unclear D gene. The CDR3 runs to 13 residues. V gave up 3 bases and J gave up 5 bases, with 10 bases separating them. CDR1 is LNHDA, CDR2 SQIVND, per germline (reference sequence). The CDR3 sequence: CASSINKGETQYF. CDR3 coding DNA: TGTGCCAGTAGTATCAATAAAGGGGAGACCCAGTACTTC.

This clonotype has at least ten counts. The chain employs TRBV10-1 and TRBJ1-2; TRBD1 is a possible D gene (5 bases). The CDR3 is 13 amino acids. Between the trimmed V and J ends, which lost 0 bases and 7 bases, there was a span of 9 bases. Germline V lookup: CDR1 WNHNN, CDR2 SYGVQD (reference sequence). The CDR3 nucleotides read TGCGCCAGCAGTGAGTCGGGAGGGGTTGGCTACACCTTC. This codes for CASSESGGVGYTF.

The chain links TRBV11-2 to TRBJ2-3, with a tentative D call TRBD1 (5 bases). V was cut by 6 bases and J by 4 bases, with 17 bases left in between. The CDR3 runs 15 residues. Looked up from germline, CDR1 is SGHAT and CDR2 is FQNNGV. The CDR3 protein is CASRALVVGPDTQYF. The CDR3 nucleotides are TGTGCCAGCAGGGCTCTAGTGGTGGGGCCAGATACGCAGTATTTT.

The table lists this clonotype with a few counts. CDR3 residues: CASSVGKGAGNTIYF. The CDR3 DNA reads TGTGCCAGCAGCGTAGGAAAGGGAGCTGGAAACACCATATATTTT. The genes are TRBV9 and TRBJ1-3; D uncertain. Trimming pared 0 bases from V and 2 bases from J, leaving 9 bases between. Per germline, CDR1 SGDLS and CDR2 YYNGEE. The CDR3 sequence is 15 residues long.